This paragraph covers one T cell receptor (beta chain) sequence. Sequencing was performed with immunoSEQ multiplex PCR; in TCRdb, only in-frame clones are kept and a portion is missing. The sample shows around 180,000 clones, around 72% of them seen only once. These data belong to a study of blood T cell repertoires in COVID-19. Germline V CDR1 and CDR2: MDHEN, SYDVKM. Trimming shortened V by 5 bases and J by 4 bases, and 14 bases separated the two germline ends. CDR3 size: 15 residues. The specimen sequenced was peripheral blood. The chain links TRBV28 to TRBJ2-2, with D maybe TRBD1 (6 bases). The TCR sequence derives from a woman of 80 years or more with acute or convalescent COVID-19. The CDR3 region has the DNA TGTGCCAGCAGTGGTACAGGGTGGGCCACCGGGGAGCTGTTTTTT. As protein: CASSGTGWATGELFF.